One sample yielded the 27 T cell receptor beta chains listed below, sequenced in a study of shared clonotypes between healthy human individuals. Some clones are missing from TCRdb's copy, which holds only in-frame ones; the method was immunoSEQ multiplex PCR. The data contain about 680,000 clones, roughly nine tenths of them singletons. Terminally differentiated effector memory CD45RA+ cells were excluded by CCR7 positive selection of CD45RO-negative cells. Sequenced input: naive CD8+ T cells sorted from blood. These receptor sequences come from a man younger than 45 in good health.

This CDR3 reads CASSLDSRNEKLFF. As DNA, the CDR3 is TGTGCCAGCAGCTTAGACAGCCGTAATGAAAAACTGTTTTTT. The chain uses TRBV7-9 and TRBJ1-4; D gene ambiguous. This CDR3 spans 14 amino acids. Per germline, CDR1 SEHNR and CDR2 FQNEAQ (reference sequence). V lost 1 base to trimming and J lost 4 bases, with 7 bases between them.

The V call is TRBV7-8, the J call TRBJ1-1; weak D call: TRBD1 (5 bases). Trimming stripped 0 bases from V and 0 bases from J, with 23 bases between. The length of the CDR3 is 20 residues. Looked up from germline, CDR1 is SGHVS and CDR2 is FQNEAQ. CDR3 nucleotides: TGTGCCAGCAGCTTAGCGCGTCAAGGGGCCCGCCGCCCGCTGAACACTGAAGCTTTCTTT. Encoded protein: CASSLARQGARRPLNTEAFF.

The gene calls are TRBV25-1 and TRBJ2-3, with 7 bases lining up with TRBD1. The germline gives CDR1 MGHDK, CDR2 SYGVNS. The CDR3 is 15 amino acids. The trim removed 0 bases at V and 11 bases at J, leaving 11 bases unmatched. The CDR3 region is CASSEYVTGAGLQYF. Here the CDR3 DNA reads TGTGCCAGCAGTGAATATGTAACAGGGGCAGGGTTGCAGTATTTT.

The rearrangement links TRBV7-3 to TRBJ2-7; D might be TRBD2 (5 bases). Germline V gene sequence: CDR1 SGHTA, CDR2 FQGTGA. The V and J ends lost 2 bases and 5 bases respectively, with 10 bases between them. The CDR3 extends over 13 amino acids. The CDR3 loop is CASSLVAYNEQYF. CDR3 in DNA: TGTGCCAGCAGCTTAGTAGCGTATAACGAGCAGTACTTC.

Here the CDR3 reads CASSLVLAGSSYNEQFF. As DNA, the CDR3 is TGTGCCAGCAGCTTAGTTCTAGCGGGGAGCTCCTACAATGAGCAGTTCTTC. The V call is TRBV7-8, the J call TRBJ2-1; TRBD2 aligns across 9 bases. The CDR3 is made up of 17 amino acids. Germline V gene sequence: CDR1 SGHVS, CDR2 FQNEAQ. The V segment lost 1 base and the J segment 0 bases; nucleotides outside the gene matches: 4.

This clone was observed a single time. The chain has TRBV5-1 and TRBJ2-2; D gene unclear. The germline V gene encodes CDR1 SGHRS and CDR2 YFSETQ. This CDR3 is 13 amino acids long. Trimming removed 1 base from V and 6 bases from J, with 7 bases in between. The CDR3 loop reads CASSLSRPGELFF. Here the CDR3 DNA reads TGCGCCAGCAGCTTGTCTCGCCCCGGGGAGCTGTTTTTT.

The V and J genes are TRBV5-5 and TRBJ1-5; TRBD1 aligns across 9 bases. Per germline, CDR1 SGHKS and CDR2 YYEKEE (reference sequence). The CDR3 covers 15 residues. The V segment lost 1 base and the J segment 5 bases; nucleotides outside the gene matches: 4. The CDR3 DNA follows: TGTGCCAGCAGCTTGTACAGGGGGCCTGATCAGCCCCAGCATTTT. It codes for CASSLYRGPDQPQHF.

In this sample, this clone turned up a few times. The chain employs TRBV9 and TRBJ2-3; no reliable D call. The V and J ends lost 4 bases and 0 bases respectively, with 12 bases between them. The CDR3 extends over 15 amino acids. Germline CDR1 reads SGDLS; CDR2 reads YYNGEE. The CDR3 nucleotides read TGTGCCAGCAGCTTTGGAAGCCGAAGCACAGATACGCAGTATTTT. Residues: CASSFGSRSTDTQYF.

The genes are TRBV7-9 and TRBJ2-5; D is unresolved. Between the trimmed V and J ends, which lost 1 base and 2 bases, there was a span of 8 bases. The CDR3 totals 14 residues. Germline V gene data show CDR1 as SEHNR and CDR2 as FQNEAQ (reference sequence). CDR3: CASSLELRQETQYF. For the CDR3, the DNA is TGTGCCAGCAGCTTAGAGTTGAGACAAGAGACCCAGTACTTC. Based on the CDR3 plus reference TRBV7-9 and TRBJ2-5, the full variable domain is DTGVSQNPRHKITKRGQNVTFRCDPISEHNRLYWYRQTLGQGPEFLTYFQNEAQLEKSRLLSDRFSAERPKGSFSTLEIQRTEQGDSAMYLCASSLELRQETQYFGPGTRLLVL.

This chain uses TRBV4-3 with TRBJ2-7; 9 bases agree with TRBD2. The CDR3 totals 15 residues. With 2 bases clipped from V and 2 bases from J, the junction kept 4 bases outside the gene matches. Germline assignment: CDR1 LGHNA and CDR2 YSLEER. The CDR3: CASSQRLAAPYEQYF. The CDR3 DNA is TGCGCCAGCAGCCAAAGACTAGCGGCACCCTACGAGCAGTACTTC.

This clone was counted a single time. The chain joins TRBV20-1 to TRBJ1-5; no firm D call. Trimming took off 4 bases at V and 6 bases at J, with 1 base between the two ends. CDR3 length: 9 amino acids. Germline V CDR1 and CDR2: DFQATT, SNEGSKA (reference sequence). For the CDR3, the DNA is TGCAGTGCTATTCAGCCCCAGCATTTT. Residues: CSAIQPQHF.

In DNA, the CDR3 is TGTGCCAGCAGTTCCCGACAGGGGAGGAGGCAGCCCCAGCATTTT. Protein: CASSSRQGRRQPQHF. The chain employs TRBV27 and TRBJ1-5; TRBD1 agrees at 8 bases. V trimming: 4 bases; J trimming: 7 bases; junction bases outside the gene matches: 9. Germline V gives CDR1 MNHEY, CDR2 SMNVEV (reference sequence). The CDR3 loop spans 15 amino acids.

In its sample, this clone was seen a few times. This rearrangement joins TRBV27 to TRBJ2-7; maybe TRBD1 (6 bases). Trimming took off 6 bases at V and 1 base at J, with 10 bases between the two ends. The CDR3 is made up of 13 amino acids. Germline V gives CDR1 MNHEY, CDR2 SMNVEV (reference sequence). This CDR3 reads CASSYRESYEQYF. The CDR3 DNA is TGTGCCAGCAGCTACAGGGAATCCTACGAGCAGTACTTC.

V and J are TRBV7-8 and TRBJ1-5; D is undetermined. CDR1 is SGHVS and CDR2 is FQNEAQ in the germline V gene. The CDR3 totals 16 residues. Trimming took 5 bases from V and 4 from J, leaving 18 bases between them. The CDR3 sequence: CASSREGPRANQPQHF. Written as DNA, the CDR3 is TGTGCCAGCAGCCGCGAGGGCCCCCGAGCGAATCAGCCCCAGCATTTT.

CDR3 sequence (DNA): TGTGCCAGAAGCTTGGTCCGGAATGGCGAAAAACTGTTTTTT. Its protein is CARSLVRNGEKLFF. This chain connects TRBV5-3 to TRBJ1-4; D is uncertain. TRBV5-3 is an open reading frame, and its role is uncertain. The CDR3 has 14 residues. The germline V and J ends were trimmed by 0 bases and 8 bases, with 11 bases remaining between them.

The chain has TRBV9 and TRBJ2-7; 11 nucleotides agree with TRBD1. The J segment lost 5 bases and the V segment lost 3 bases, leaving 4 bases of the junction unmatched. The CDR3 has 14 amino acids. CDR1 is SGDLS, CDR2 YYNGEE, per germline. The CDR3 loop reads CASSGTGGIDEQYF. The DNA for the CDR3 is TGTGCCAGCAGCGGGACAGGGGGCATAGACGAGCAGTACTTC.

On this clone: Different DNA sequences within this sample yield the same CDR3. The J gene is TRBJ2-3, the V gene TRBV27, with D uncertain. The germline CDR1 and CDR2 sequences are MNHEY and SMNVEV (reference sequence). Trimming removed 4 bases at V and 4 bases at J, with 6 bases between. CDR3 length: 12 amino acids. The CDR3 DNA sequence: TGTGCCAGCAGTTCGACCCCAGATACGCAGTATTTT. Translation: CASSSTPDTQYF.

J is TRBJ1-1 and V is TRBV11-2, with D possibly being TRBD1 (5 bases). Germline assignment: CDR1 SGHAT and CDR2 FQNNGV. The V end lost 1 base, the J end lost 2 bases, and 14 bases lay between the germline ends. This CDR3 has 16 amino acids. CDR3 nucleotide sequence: TGTGCCAGCAGCTTAGTTCCAGGGTCGGTTAACACTGAAGCTTTCTTT. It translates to CASSLVPGSVNTEAFF. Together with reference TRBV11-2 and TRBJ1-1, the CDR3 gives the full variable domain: EAGVAQSPRYKIIEKRQSVAFWCNPISGHATLYWYQQILGQGPKLLIQFQNNGVVDDSQLPKDRFSAERLKGVDSTLKIQPAKLEDSAVYLCASSLVPGSVNTEAFFGQGTRLTVV.

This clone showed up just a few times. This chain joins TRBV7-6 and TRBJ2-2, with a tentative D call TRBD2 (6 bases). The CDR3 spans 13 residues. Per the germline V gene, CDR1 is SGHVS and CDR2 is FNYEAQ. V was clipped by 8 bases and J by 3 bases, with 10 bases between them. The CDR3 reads CASREFDTGELFF. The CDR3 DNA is TGTGCCAGCCGGGAGTTCGACACCGGGGAGCTGTTTTTT.

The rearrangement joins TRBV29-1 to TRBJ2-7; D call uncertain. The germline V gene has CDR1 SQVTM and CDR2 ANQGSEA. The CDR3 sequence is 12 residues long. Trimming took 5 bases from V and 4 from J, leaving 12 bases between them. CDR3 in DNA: TGCAGCGTTTTCGGGTCTTTTTACGAGCAGTACTTC. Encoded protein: CSVFGSFYEQYF.

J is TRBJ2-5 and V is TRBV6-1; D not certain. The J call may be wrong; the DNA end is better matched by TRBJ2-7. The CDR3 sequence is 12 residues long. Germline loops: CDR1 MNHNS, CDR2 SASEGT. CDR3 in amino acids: CASTGRAYEQYF. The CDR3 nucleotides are TGTGCCAGCACAGGACGGGCTTACGAGCAGTACTTC.

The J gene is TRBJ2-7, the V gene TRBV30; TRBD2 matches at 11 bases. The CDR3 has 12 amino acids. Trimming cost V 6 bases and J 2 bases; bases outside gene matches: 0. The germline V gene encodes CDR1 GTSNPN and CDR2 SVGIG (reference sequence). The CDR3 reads CACSGRAYEQYF. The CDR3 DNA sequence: TGTGCCTGTAGCGGGAGGGCCTACGAGCAGTACTTC.

The CDR3 DNA reads TGTGCCAGCAGCCAAGTTCTACTAACACAGAACAATGAGCAGTTCTTC. Translated, it gives CASSQVLLTQNNEQFF. The chain joins TRBV4-2 to TRBJ2-1; D unclear. The CDR3 covers 16 residues. Germline CDR1 is LGHNA and CDR2 is YNFKEQ. V was shortened by 1 base and J by 5 bases, with 15 bases between the two germline ends.

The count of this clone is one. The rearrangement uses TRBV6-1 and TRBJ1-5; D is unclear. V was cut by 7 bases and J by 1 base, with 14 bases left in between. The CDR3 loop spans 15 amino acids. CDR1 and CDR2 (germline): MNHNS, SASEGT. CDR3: CASMGPRYSNQPQHF. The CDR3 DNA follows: TGTGCCAGCATGGGCCCCCGGTACAGCAATCAGCCCCAGCATTTT.

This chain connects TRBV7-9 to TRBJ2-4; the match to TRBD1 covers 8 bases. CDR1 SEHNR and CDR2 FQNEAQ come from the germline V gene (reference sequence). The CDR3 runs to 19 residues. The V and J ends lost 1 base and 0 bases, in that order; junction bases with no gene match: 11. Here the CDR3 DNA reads TGTGCCAGCAGCTTAGAGGGACAGGTTGAGAGGATAGCCAAAAACATTCAGTACTTC. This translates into CASSLEGQVERIAKNIQYF.

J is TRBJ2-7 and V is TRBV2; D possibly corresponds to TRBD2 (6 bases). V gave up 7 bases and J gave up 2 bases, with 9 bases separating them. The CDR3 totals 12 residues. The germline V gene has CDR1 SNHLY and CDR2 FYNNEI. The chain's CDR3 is CASKGGAYEQYF. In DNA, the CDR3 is TGTGCCAGCAAGGGCGGGGCCTACGAGCAGTACTTC.

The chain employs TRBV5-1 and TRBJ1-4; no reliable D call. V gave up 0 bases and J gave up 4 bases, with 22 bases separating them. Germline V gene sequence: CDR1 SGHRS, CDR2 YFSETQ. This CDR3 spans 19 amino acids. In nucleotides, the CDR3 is TGCGCCAGCAGCTTGGCCGTGACTAAACGTATTGGTGATAATGAAAAACTGTTTTTT. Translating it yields CASSLAVTKRIGDNEKLFF.